The clone carrying this T cell receptor (beta chain) was recorded at least ten times. What it recognizes is unknown. The data derive from a study of T cell repertoires in cytomegalovirus infection. This CDR3 comprises 15 residues. Germline V gives CDR1 SGHRS, CDR2 YFSETQ. V was cut by 0 bases and J by 0 bases, with 9 bases left in between. Study-wide points: Pooled public TCR beta family frequency picked out CMV carriers with the relevant HLA. In two of eight donors, the top clonotype was HLA-C-restricted CMV-specific.

TCRdb re-called the reads with MiXCR, one entry per CDR3 protein. The data show 200,000 to 300,000 distinct CDR3 sequences, about 13% seen once. This sequence joins TRBV5-1 and TRBJ1-1; D remains unclear. Sequencing was performed on PBMCs. This TCR derives from a human donor in good health (CMV status not recorded). Some clones in this sample may be carry-over from other donors' samples. CDR3: CASSLAGSMNTEAFF. CDR3 coding DNA: TGCGCCAGCAGCTTGGCCGGGAGCATGAACACTGAAGCTTTCTTT.